These 6 T cell receptor beta chains were sequenced from one sample in a study of blood T cells in healthy people across ages. Primed by a sample-barcoded 5' primer and a J-beta primer mix, a second PCR proceeded for about 6 to 11 cycles. TCRdb reprocessed the 5' RACE reads with MiXCR, giving one entry per CDR3 protein. Of around 990,000 distinct CDR3 sequences detected, 25% appear once; the ten largest clones hold around 0.7%. In addition, the sample was reused for a study of T cells of mothers and their children.

Sequencing was done on a sample of blood. These receptors came from a girl aged 2-10 years in good health.

The chain uses TRBV18 and TRBJ1-2; D uncertain. Germline V lookup: CDR1 KGHSH, CDR2 LQKENI. The CDR3 has 14 residues. With 3 bases removed from V and 3 bases from J, the gap between germline ends came to 11 bases. The CDR3 DNA sequence: TGTGCCAGCTCACCCCCGGGAGATCACTATGGCTACACCTTC. Residues: CASSPPGDHYGYTF.

This rearrangement joins TRBV2 to TRBJ1-2; D gene unclear. Germline-derived CDR1 and CDR2 are SNHLY and FYNNEI. V lost 8 bases and J 2 bases, leaving 9 bases between the germline ends. The CDR3 covers 12 residues. The CDR3 loop reads CASGAENYGYTF. Here the CDR3 DNA reads TGTGCCAGCGGAGCGGAAAACTATGGCTACACCTTC.

This clonotype showed up just a few times. The CDR3 loop is CASSFTTEQFF. The CDR3 DNA reads as TGTGCCAGCAGCTTTACCACAGAGCAGTTCTTC. The chain combines TRBV5-6 with TRBJ2-1; no reliable D call. There are 11 residues in the CDR3. Between the trimmed V and J ends, which lost 2 bases and 10 bases, there was a span of 7 bases. Germline V gene sequence: CDR1 SGHDT, CDR2 YYEEEE.

This clonotype occurred a few times. The chain uses TRBV28 and TRBJ2-7; unclear D gene. Germline CDR1 reads MDHEN; CDR2 reads SYDVKM. V was shortened by 7 bases and J by 2 bases, with 12 bases between the two germline ends. This CDR3 comprises 13 residues. CDR3 bases: TGTGCCAGCACCCCAGACGGTACCTACGAGCAGTACTTC. Translation: CASTPDGTYEQYF.

CDR3 DNA: TGCAGTGCGACTAGCGGGAGTTCCTCCTACGAGCAGTACTTC. This translates into CSATSGSSSYEQYF. The chain couples TRBV20-1 to TRBJ2-7, with 12 bases fitting TRBD2. The CDR3 sequence is 14 residues long. The ends lost 6 bases at V and 0 bases at J; junction bases unmatched: 3. Germline V lookup: CDR1 DFQATT, CDR2 SNEGSKA (reference sequence).

This chain joins TRBV29-1 and TRBJ2-7, with TRBD2 as a possible D gene (6 bases). V dropped 7 bases and J dropped 3 bases, with 16 bases sitting between them. The germline V gene has CDR1 SQVTM and CDR2 ANQGSEA. The CDR3 has 13 amino acids. CDR3 in DNA: TGCAGCGGAAGCACCGGGACTGGCTACGAGCAGTACTTC. It yields the protein CSGSTGTGYEQYF.